Given below is one T cell receptor (beta chain) in context. This record belongs to a study of control samples from healthy donors and cancer patients. Assay used: immunoSEQ multiplex PCR; TCRdb lists only in-frame clones, some missing. The profile covers roughly 180,000 clones, with approximately 94% appearing a single time and around 1.3% taken by the ten largest. This CDR3 spans 11 amino acids. Trimming took 6 bases from V and 3 from J, leaving 4 bases between them. Germline CDR1 and CDR2: MNHNY and SVGAGI (reference sequence). Sequenced input: blood. The origin of this receptor is a woman between 18 and 29 years old in good health. V and J are TRBV6-6 and TRBJ2-3; no definite D call. The CDR3 DNA is TGTGCCAGCAGCCTGACAGATACGCAGTATTTT. Translating it yields CASSLTDTQYF.